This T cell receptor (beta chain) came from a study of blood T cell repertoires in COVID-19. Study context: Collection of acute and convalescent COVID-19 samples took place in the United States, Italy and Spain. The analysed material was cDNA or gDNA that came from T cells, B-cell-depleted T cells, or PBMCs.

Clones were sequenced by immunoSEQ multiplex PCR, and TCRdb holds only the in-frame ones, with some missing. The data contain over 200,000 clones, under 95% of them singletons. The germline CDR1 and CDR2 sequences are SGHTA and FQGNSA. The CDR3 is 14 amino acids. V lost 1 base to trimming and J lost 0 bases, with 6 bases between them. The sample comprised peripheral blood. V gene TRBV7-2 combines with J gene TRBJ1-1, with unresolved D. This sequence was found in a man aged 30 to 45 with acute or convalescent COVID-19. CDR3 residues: CASSLVQMNTEAFF. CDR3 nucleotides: TGTGCCAGCAGCTTAGTACAGATGAACACTGAAGCTTTCTTT.